This TCR beta chain was sequenced during a study of T cells after yellow fever vaccination. Study-wide results and limits: In post-booster samples, most primary-vaccination clones reappeared (96% CD4, roughly 88% CD8).

TCRdb analysed the 5' RACE reads with MiXCR anew, one entry per CDR3 protein. The sample shows some 260,000 distinct CDR3 sequences, around 5.2% of them seen only once. This CDR3 is built from 18 residues. V gave up 0 bases and J gave up 6 bases, with 23 bases separating them. CDR1 MGHRA and CDR2 YSYEKL come from the germline V gene. This clonotype has a handful of counts. As yet, its antigen is unknown. The chain couples TRBV4-1 to TRBJ1-1; D might be TRBD1 (6 bases). The source of this sequence is a man younger than 35 who received the YFV17D yellow fever vaccine. This sample comprised CD4+ T cells sorted from PBMCs, obtained on the day of the yellow fever booster vaccination. In DNA form, the CDR3 reads TGCGCCAGCAGCCAAGATTTGGGGACACAGCATAGGGGGGCTGAAGCTTTCTTT. As protein: CASSQDLGTQHRGAEAFF.